The 11 T cell receptor beta chains below were found in one sample sequenced in a study of blood T cells in healthy people across ages. A second PCR of roughly 7 to 11 cycles used a sample-barcoded 5' primer and a J-beta primer mix. TCRdb analysed the 5' RACE reads with MiXCR anew, one entry per CDR3 protein. Seen here are roughly 640,000 distinct CDR3 sequences, around 31% observed once, and the top ten hold around 16%. Sequencing was performed on blood. These receptor sequences come from a woman older than 75 in good health.

Note on this clonotype: A read error may explain this, as a much larger clone is one base away. Because it lacks the conserved phenylalanine or tryptophan at the end, this CDR3 is likely a read error. V is TRBV5-6 and J is TRBJ2-1; TRBD2 agrees at 10 bases. Trimming at V came to 0 bases and at J to 10 bases, leaving 13 bases not matched to a gene. The CDR3 has 17 residues. Per the germline V gene, CDR1 is SGHDT and CDR2 is YYEEEE. CDR3 nucleotides: TGTGCCAGCAGCTTGGGGCTAGCGGGGGCCACGGGGCCCGAGCAGTTCTTA. This sequence encodes CASSLGLAGATGPEQFL.

As regards this clonotype: This clone may be a read error of a much larger clone one base away. The chain is built from TRBV12-3 or TRBV12-4 and TRBJ2-5; 10 bases match TRBD2. The CDR3 is 17 residues long. CDR3 in amino acids: CASSLGSGGVVRETRYF. In DNA form, the CDR3 reads TGTGCCAGCAGTTTGGGGAGCGGGGGGGTTGTTAGGGAGACCCGGTACTTC.

This clonotype appeared many times. The CDR3 sequence is CASSERGRLSSYNEQFF. For the CDR3, the DNA is TGTGCCAGCAGTGAGCGGGGAAGGTTGAGCTCCTACAATGAGCAGTTCTTC. This rearrangement joins TRBV2 to TRBJ2-1, with a tentative D call TRBD2 (6 bases). The germline CDR1 and CDR2 sequences are SNHLY and FYNNEI. Trimming took off 3 bases at V and 0 bases at J, with 15 bases between the two ends. This CDR3 comprises 17 residues. The variable domain in full, with the rest retrieved from reference TRBV2 and TRBJ2-1, is EPEVTQTPSHQVTQMGQEVILRCVPISNHLYFYWYRQILGQKVEFLVSFYNNEISEKSEIFDDQFSVERPDGSNFTLKIRSTKLEDSAMYFCASSERGRLSSYNEQFFGPGTRLTVL.

This clonotype was recorded at least ten times. The chain employs TRBV3-1 and TRBJ2-5; D is perhaps TRBD1 (6 bases). Germline V gives CDR1 LGHDT, CDR2 YNNKEL (reference sequence). V dropped 1 base and J dropped 4 bases, with 10 bases sitting between them. There are 14 residues in the CDR3. The CDR3 spells CASSQAHRVETQYF. Here the CDR3 DNA reads TGTGCCAGCAGCCAAGCCCACAGGGTAGAGACCCAGTACTTC.

V gene TRBV5-1 combines with J gene TRBJ2-2, with TRBD2 matching over 8 bases. CDR1 and CDR2 from the germline V gene are SGHRS and YFSETQ. This CDR3 is built from 14 residues. The V gene end was trimmed by 4 bases and the J gene end by 5 bases; junction bases not matched to a gene: 4. This CDR3 reads CASSTSGRTGELFF. In nucleotides, the CDR3 is TGCGCCAGCAGCACTAGCGGAAGGACCGGGGAGCTGTTTTTT.

The table lists this clonotype with a few counts. This sequence may be a read error, since a much larger clone differs from it by one base. V gene TRBV25-1 combines with J gene TRBJ2-7; D gene uncertain. This CDR3 has 14 amino acids. CDR1 is MGHDK, CDR2 SYGVNS, per germline. Trimming cost V 3 bases and J 7 bases, with 16 bases left between them. CDR3: CASSDSLVNNEQYF. CDR3 nucleotide sequence: TGTGCCAGCAGTGACTCACTGGTAAACAATGAGCAGTACTTC.

This clonotype was seen more than once but under ten times. A much larger clone differs by one base, so this may be a read error. V gene TRBV25-1 combines with J gene TRBJ1-2; D not certain. This CDR3 is built from 14 residues. Germline loops: CDR1 MGHDK, CDR2 SYGVNS. V lost 6 bases, J lost 4 bases, and 15 bases lay in between. DNA for the CDR3: TGTGCCAGCAGGGAGGATCCACCAACCTATGGCTACACCTTC. It codes for CASREDPPTYGYTF.

This clonotype has at least ten counts. The V call is TRBV6-5, the J call TRBJ2-3, with D perhaps TRBD2 (6 bases). Germline V gene data show CDR1 as MNHEY and CDR2 as SVGAGI. CDR3 length: 16 residues. V shed 2 bases and J shed 0 bases, with 12 bases lying between them. The CDR3 is CASSYGAGASTDTQYF. The CDR3, as DNA: TGTGCCAGCAGTTACGGAGCGGGTGCTAGCACAGATACGCAGTATTTT.

There are many counts of this clonotype. J is TRBJ2-3 and V is TRBV7-2; D might be TRBD2 (7 bases). Trimming took 2 bases from V and 7 from J, leaving 22 bases between them. The CDR3 contains 17 residues. Germline V lookup: CDR1 SGHTA, CDR2 FQGNSA. CDR3 loop: CASSLRHRGDTKYTQYF. In DNA form, the CDR3 reads TGTGCCAGCAGCTTACGCCATCGGGGGGACACAAAATATACGCAGTATTTT.

A note on this clonotype: It may be a read error: a sequence one base away is much more abundant. The DNA of the CDR3 is TGTGCCAGCAGCCCAGGGTCGGACTGCTACGAGCAGTACTTC. Encoded protein: CASSPGSDCYEQYF. The V and J genes are TRBV11-1 and TRBJ2-7; D is possibly TRBD1 or TRBD2 (5 bases each). The CDR3 sequence is 14 residues long. CDR1 is SGHAT, CDR2 FQDESV, per germline (reference sequence). V was shortened by 5 bases and J by 3 bases, with 14 bases between the two germline ends. The full variable domain, rest sourced from reference TRBV11-1 and TRBJ2-7, is EAEVAQSPRYKITEKSQAVAFWCDPISGHATLYWYRQILGQGPELLVQFQDESVVDDSQLPKDRFSAERLKGVDSTLKIQPAELGDSAMYLCASSPGSDCYEQYFGPGTRLTVT.

The chain joins TRBV29-1 to TRBJ2-2, with TRBD2 matching over 8 bases. The CDR3 consists of 14 residues. From germline, CDR1 is SQVTM and CDR2 ANQGSEA. With 7 bases clipped from V and 5 bases from J, the junction kept 9 bases outside the gene matches. The DNA of the CDR3 is TGCAGCGCCGTGGCGGGGGGCCCAACCGGGGAGCTGTTTTTT. Amino acid sequence: CSAVAGGPTGELFF.